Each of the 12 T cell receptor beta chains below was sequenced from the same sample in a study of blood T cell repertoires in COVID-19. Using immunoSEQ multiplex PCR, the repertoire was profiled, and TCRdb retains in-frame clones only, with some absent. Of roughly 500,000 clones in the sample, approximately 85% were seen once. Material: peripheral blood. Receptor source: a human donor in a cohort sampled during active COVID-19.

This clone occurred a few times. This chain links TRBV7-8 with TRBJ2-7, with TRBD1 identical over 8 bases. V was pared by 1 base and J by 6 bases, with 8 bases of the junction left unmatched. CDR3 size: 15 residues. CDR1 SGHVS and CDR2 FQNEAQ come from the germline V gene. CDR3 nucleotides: TGTGCCAGCAGCTTAGGGACAGGGTTGAGGGGCGAGCAGTACTTC. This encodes CASSLGTGLRGEQYF.

The CDR3 spells CASSLGSSYNSPLHF. The CDR3 nucleotides read TGTGCCAGCAGTTTGGGCAGCTCCTATAATTCACCCCTCCACTTT. This chain links TRBV6-6 with TRBJ1-6; D ambiguous. This CDR3 spans 15 amino acids. CDR1 and CDR2 from the germline V gene are MNHNY and SVGAGI (reference sequence). With 4 bases removed from V and 0 bases from J, the gap between germline ends came to 7 bases.

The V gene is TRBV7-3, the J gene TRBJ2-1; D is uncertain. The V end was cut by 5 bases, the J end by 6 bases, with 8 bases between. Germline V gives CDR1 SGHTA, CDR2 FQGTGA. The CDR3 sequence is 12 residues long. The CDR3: CASSPLGNEQFF. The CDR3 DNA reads TGTGCCAGCAGCCCCCTCGGCAATGAGCAGTTCTTC.

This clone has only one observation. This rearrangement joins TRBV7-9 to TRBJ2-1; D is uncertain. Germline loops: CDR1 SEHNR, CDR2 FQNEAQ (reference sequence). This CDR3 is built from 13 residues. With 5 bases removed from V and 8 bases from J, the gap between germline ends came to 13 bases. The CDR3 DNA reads TGTGCCAGCAGCCCTAATAAAGTCCATGAGCAGTTCTTC. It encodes CASSPNKVHEQFF.

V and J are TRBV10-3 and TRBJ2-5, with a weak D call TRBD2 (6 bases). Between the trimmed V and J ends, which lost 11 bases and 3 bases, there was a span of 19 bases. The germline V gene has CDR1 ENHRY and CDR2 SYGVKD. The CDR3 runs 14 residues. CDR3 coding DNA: TGTGCCTCACGGGATGGGACTGGGGAAGAGACCCAGTACTTC. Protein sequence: CASRDGTGEETQYF.

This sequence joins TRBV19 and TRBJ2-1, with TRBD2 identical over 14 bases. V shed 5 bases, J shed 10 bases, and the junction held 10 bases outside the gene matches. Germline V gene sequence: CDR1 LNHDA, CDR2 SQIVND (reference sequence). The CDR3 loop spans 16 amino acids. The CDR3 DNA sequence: TGTGCCAGTAGTCCCCCGGGACTAGCGGGAGTCAACGAGCAGTTCTTC. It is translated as CASSPPGLAGVNEQFF.

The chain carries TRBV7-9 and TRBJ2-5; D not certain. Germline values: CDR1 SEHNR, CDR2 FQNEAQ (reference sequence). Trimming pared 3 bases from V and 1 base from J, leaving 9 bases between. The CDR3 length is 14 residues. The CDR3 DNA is TGTGCCAGCAGCTTGGATAGCAGCCAAGAGACCCAGTACTTC. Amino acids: CASSLDSSQETQYF.

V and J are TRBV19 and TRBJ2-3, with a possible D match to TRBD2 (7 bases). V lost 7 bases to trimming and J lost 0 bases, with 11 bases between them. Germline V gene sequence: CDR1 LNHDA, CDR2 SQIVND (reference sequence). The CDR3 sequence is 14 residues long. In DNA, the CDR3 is TGTGCCAGTAAAGCGGGGACAAGCACAGATACGCAGTATTTT. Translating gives CASKAGTSTDTQYF.

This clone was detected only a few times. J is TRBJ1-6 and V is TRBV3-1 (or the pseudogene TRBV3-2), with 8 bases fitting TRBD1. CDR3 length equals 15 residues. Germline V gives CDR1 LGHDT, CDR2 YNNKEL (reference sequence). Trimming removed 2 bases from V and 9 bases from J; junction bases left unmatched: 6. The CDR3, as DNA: TGTGCCAGCAGCCAAACTACAGGGGGTTTTTCACCCCTCCACTTT. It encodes CASSQTTGGFSPLHF.

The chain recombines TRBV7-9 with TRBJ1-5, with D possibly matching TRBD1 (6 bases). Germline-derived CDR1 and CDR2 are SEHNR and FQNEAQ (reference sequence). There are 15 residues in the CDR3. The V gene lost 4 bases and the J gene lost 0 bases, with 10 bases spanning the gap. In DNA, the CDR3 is TGTGCCAGCAGCTCCCCAGGGGATAGCAATCAGCCCCAGCATTTT. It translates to CASSSPGDSNQPQHF. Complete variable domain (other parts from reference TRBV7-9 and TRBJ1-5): DTGVSQNPRHKITKRGQNVTFRCDPISEHNRLYWYRQTLGQGPEFLTYFQNEAQLEKSRLLSDRFSAERPKGSFSTLEIQRTEQGDSAMYLCASSSPGDSNQPQHFGDGTRLSIL.

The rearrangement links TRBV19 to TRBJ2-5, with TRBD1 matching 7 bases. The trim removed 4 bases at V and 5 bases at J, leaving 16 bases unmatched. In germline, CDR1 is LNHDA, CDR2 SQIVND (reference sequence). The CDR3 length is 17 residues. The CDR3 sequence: CASSKTGSEKSRETQYF. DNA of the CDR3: TGTGCCAGTAGTAAGACAGGGTCAGAAAAATCAAGGGAGACCCAGTACTTC.

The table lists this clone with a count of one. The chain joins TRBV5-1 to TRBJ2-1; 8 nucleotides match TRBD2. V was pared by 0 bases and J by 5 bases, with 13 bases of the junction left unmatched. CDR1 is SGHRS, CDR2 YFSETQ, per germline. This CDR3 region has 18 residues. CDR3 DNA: TGCGCCAGCAGCTTGGGTAGCGGGGTACAAGGATACCACAATGAGCAGTTCTTC. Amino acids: CASSLGSGVQGYHNEQFF.